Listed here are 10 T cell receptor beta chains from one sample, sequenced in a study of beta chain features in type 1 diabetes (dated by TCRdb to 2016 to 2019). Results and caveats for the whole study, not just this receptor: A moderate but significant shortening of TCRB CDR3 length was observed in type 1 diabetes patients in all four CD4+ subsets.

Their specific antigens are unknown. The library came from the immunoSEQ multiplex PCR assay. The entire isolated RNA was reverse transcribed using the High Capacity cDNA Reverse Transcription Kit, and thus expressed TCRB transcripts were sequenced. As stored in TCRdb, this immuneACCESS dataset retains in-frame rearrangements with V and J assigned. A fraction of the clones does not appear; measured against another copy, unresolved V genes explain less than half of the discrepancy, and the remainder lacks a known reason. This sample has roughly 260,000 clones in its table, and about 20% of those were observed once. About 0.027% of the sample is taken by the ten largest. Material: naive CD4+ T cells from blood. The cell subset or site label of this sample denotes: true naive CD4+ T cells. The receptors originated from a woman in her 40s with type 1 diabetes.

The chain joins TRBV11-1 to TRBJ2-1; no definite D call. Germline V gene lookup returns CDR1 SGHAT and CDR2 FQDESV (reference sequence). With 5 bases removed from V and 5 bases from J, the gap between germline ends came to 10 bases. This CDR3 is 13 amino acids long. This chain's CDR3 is CASSRRSDNEQFF. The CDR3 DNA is TGTGCCAGCAGCCGGCGGTCGGACAATGAGCAGTTCTTC.

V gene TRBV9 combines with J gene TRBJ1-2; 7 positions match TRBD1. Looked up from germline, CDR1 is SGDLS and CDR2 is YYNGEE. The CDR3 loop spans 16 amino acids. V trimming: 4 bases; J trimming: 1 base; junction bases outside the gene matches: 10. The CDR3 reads CASSPTTGFFNYGYTF. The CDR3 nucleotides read TGTGCCAGCAGCCCGACGACAGGGTTCTTTAACTATGGCTACACCTTC.

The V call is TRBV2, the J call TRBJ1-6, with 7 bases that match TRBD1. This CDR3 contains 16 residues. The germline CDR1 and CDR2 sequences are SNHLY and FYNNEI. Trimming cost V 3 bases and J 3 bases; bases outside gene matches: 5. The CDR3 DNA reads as TGTGCCAGCAGTGAGAGGGGGCTGGGCTATAATTCACCCCTCCACTTT. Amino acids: CASSERGLGYNSPLHF.

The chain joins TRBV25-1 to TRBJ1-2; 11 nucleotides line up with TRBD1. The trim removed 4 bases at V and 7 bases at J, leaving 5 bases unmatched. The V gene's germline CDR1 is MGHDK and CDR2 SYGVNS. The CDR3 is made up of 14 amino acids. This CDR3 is CASSGRDRGSGYTF. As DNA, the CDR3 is TGTGCCAGCAGTGGCCGGGACAGGGGGTCTGGCTACACCTTC.

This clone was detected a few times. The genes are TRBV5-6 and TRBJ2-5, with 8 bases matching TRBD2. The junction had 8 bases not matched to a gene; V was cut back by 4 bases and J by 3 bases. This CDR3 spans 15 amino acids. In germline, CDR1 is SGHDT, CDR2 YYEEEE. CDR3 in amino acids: CASSPGTRREETQYF. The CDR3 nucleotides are TGTGCCAGCAGCCCCGGGACTAGGCGGGAAGAGACCCAGTACTTC.

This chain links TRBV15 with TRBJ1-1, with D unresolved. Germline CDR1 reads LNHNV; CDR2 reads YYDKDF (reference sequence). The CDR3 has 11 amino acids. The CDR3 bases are TGTGGAACTTTGAGGAACACTGAAGCTTTCTTT. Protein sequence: CGTLRNTEAFF.

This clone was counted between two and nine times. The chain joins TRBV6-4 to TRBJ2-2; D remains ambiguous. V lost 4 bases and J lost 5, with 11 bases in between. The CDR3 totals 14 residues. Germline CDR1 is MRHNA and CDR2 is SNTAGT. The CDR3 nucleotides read TGTGCCAGCAGTGTTCGGTCGTGGACCGGGGAGCTGTTTTTT. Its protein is CASSVRSWTGELFF.

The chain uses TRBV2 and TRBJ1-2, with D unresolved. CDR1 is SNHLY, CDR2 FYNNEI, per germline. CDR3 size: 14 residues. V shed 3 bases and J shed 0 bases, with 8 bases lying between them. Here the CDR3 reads CASSEALANYGYTF. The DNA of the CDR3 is TGTGCCAGCAGTGAGGCCCTAGCTAACTATGGCTACACCTTC.

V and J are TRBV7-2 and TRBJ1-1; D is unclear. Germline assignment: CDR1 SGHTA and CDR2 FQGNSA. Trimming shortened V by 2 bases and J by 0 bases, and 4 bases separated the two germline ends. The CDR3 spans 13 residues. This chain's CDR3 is CASSLQMNTEAFF. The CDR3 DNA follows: TGTGCCAGCAGCTTACAGATGAACACTGAAGCTTTCTTT.

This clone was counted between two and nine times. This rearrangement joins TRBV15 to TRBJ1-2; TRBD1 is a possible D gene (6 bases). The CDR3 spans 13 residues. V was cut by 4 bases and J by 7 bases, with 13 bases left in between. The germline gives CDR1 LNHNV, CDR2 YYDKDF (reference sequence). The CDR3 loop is CATSTGVGGGYTF. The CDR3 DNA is TGTGCCACCAGCACCGGGGTAGGGGGTGGCTACACCTTC.